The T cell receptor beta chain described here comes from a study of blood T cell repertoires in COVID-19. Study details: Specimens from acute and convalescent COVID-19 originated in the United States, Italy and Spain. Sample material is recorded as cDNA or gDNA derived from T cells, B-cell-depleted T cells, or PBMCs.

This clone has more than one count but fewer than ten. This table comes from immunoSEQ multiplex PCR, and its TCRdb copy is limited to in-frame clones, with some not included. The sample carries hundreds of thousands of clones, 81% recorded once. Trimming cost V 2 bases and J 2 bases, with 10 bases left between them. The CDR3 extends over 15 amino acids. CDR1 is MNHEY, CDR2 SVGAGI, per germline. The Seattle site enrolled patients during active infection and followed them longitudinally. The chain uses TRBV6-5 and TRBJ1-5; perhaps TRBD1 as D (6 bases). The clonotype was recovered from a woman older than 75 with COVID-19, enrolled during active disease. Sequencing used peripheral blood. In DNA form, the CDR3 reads TGTGCCAGCAGTTACACAGGGACGGGCAATCAGCCCCAGCATTTT. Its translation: CASSYTGTGNQPQHF.